A single T cell receptor beta chain is shown here with its context. Its antigen remains unidentified. PCR employed 60 Vbeta and 13 Jbeta primers. Assay used: immunoSEQ multiplex PCR; TCRdb lists only in-frame clones, some missing. The table lists about 160,000 clones, roughly 80% of them singletons, with approximately 8% in the top ten. The source of the sample is a study of cytomegalovirus exposure and HLA in healthy donors. The CDR3 is 15 amino acids. Trimming took 2 bases from V and 0 from J, leaving 8 bases between them. CDR1 is LGHNA and CDR2 is YSLEER in the germline V gene. General study findings and limits: Researchers catalogued 150 or so TCR beta chains as cytomegalovirus-associated. Fewer N-insertions (relative to the roughly 720-donor mean) were reportedly seen in an Asian-associated ancestry cluster in a later analysis.

This sequence joins TRBV4-3 and TRBJ1-3; D not certain. Sequenced material: PBMCs. The clonotype originates from a male donor in good health and CMV-seropositive. CDR3 coding DNA: TGCGCCAGCAGCCAATCCGGGATCTCTGGAAACACCATATATTTT. It codes for CASSQSGISGNTIYF.